The 26 T cell receptor beta chains below come from one sample, sequenced in a study of T-cell memory formation after mild COVID-19. TCRdb fed the 5' RACE reads into MiXCR, producing one record per CDR3 protein. The data contain about 210,000 distinct CDR3 sequences, under 30% of them seen just once; the ten biggest clones take up around 10%. Sequencing used PBMCs or a T cell subset sorted from them (not recorded which). The receptors derive from an adult woman who had mild COVID-19 (a few samples of this study predate the infection). Cell type and time point are not known.

This clonotype was seen repeatedly, ten times or more. The rearrangement links TRBV20-1 to TRBJ2-3; the D is unclear. Looked up from germline, CDR1 is DFQATT and CDR2 is SNEGSKA (reference sequence). The CDR3 runs to 15 residues. V gave up 5 bases and J gave up 0 bases, with 15 bases separating them. CDR3 loop: CSAPFGGSSTDTQYF. The CDR3 DNA sequence: TGCAGTGCTCCCTTCGGCGGATCTAGCACAGATACGCAGTATTTT.

The J gene is TRBJ2-3, the V gene TRBV27; 7 bases are a match to TRBD1. In germline, CDR1 is MNHEY, CDR2 SMNVEV (reference sequence). The CDR3 consists of 15 residues. Trimming removed 5 bases from V and 6 bases from J; junction bases left unmatched: 11. CDR3 sequence: CASSPRDSPGDTQYF. CDR3 DNA sequence: TGTGCCAGCAGTCCAAGGGACAGCCCTGGGGATACGCAGTATTTT.

V usage is TRBV24-1 and J usage is TRBJ1-1, with D tentatively TRBD1 (5 bases). Germline assignment: CDR1 KGHDR and CDR2 SFDVKD. V lost 4 bases and J lost 3, with 11 bases in between. This CDR3 region has 14 residues. The CDR3 nucleotides read TGTGCCACCAGTGAGGAAGGGACGCACACTGAAGCTTTCTTT. It translates to CATSEEGTHTEAFF.

This clonotype came up a few times. The V and J genes are TRBV29-1 and TRBJ1-5, with D possibly TRBD1 on 6 matching bases. The CDR3 runs to 13 residues. Trimming stripped 5 bases from V and 5 bases from J, with 13 bases between. Germline CDR1 SQVTM, CDR2 ANQGSEA. The CDR3, as DNA: TGCAGCGTTTATCTTCCAGGGGATCAGCCCCAGCATTTT. Amino acid sequence: CSVYLPGDQPQHF.

The rearrangement links TRBV5-5 to TRBJ2-2; D unresolved. Germline assignment: CDR1 SGHKS and CDR2 YYEKEE (reference sequence). Trimming took 6 bases from V and 2 from J, leaving 8 bases between them. The CDR3 is 13 residues long. The CDR3 protein is CASTGRNTGELFF. CDR3 DNA: TGTGCCAGCACCGGAAGAAACACCGGGGAGCTGTTTTTT. Based on the CDR3 plus reference TRBV5-5 and TRBJ2-2, the full variable domain is DAGVTQSPTHLIKTRGQQVTLRCSPISGHKSVSWYQQVLGQGPQFIFQYYEKEERGRGNFPDRFSARQFPNYSSELNVNALLLGDSALYLCASTGRNTGELFFGEGSRLTVL.

This clonotype occurred a few times. The genes are TRBV12-3 or TRBV12-4 and TRBJ1-2, with 8 bases that match TRBD1. Losses at the gene ends were 5 bases for V and 2 bases for J; bases not matched to a gene: 4. This CDR3 is 14 amino acids long. As DNA, the CDR3 is TGTGCCAGCAGTAAGGACAGGGCCAACTATGGCTACACCTTC. Translated, it gives CASSKDRANYGYTF.

This clonotype was seen more than once but under ten times. The rearrangement uses TRBV5-1 and TRBJ2-1; TRBD1 might be the D (5 bases). Germline CDR1 is SGHRS and CDR2 is YFSETQ. The ends were cut back, 4 bases at V and 14 bases at J, with 19 bases in the middle. This CDR3 has 13 residues. The CDR3 here is CASSATQSAREFF. The DNA of the CDR3 is TGCGCCAGCAGCGCCACCCAATCAGCCAGGGAGTTCTTC.

The chain's CDR3 is CASSPQEQFF. CDR3 nucleotide sequence: TGTGCCAGCAGCCCCCAGGAGCAGTTCTTC. The genes are TRBV21-1 and TRBJ2-1. TRBV21-1 is an annotated pseudogene. The CDR3 length is 10 residues.

This clonotype was found a few times. The chain has TRBV24-1 and TRBJ2-1; D remains ambiguous. With 6 bases removed from V and 8 bases from J, the gap between germline ends came to 10 bases. The CDR3 contains 12 residues. Germline V gives CDR1 KGHDR, CDR2 SFDVKD. CDR3 DNA sequence: TGTGCCACCAGTCTTGGATTCCATGAGCAGTTCTTC. It yields the protein CATSLGFHEQFF.

The table lists this clonotype with many counts. At one end the junction does not follow the germline gene, possibly because of a read error. This chain connects TRBV7-7 to TRBJ2-5, with D unresolved. CDR3 length: 15 amino acids. From germline, CDR1 is SSHAT and CDR2 FNYEAQ (reference sequence). The CDR3 loop reads CASSSFGRDSETQYF. DNA of the CDR3: TGTGCTAGCAGCTCTTTCGGCCGTGATTCGGAGACCCAGTACTTC.

The rearrangement links TRBV12-3 or TRBV12-4 to TRBJ1-5, with 9 bases matching TRBD1. The ends lost 7 bases at V and 3 bases at J; junction bases unmatched: 10. The CDR3 has 16 residues. DNA for the CDR3: TGTGCCAGCACTAAACGGGACAGGGTATCCAATCAGCCCCAGCATTTT. This sequence encodes CASTKRDRVSNQPQHF.

The rearrangement joins TRBV7-6 to TRBJ2-1; 8 positions agree with TRBD2. CDR1 is SGHVS, CDR2 FNYEAQ, per germline. The CDR3 is made up of 16 amino acids. V shed 0 bases and J 3 bases; nucleotides not matched to a gene: 4. Here the CDR3 reads CASSLAQRGRYNEQFF. The CDR3, as DNA: TGTGCCAGCAGCTTAGCTCAGCGGGGGCGCTACAATGAGCAGTTCTTC. The full variable domain, in which reference TRBV7-6 and TRBJ2-1 provide the parts outside the CDR3, is GAGVSQSPRYKVTKRGQDVALRCDPISGHVSLYWYRQALGQGPEFLTYFNYEAQQDKSGLPNDRFSAERPEGSISTLTIQRTEQRDSAMYRCASSLAQRGRYNEQFFGPGTRLTVL.

This clonotype was counted only a few times. The rearrangement joins TRBV6-4 to TRBJ1-5; TRBD1 agrees at 11 bases. Germline V gives CDR1 MRHNA, CDR2 SNTAGT. The CDR3 is 16 residues long. Unmatched junction bases numbered 6, after V lost 1 base and J lost 7 bases. The CDR3 protein is CASSDYGQGAIQPQHF. Here the CDR3 DNA reads TGTGCCAGCAGTGACTATGGACAGGGGGCTATACAGCCCCAGCATTTT.

V and J are TRBV7-9 and TRBJ2-7; the match to TRBD2 covers 10 bases. V shed 5 bases, J shed 3 bases, and the junction held 13 bases outside the gene matches. This CDR3 comprises 17 residues. Germline V gives CDR1 SEHNR, CDR2 FQNEAQ (reference sequence). The CDR3 sequence is CASSLPYRTSGLYEQYF. As DNA, the CDR3 is TGTGCCAGCAGCCTTCCTTACCGGACTAGCGGACTCTACGAGCAGTACTTC.

The chain combines TRBV20-1 with TRBJ2-7, with D possibly TRBD1 on 5 matching bases. CDR3 length: 14 amino acids. V was cut by 1 base and J by 4 bases, with 14 bases left in between. CDR1 is DFQATT, CDR2 SNEGSKA, per germline (reference sequence). CDR3 residues: CSARGWGLGYEQYF. The DNA of the CDR3 is TGCAGTGCTAGAGGTTGGGGCCTAGGGTACGAGCAGTACTTC.

The J gene is TRBJ2-7, the V gene TRBV7-9; D not resolved. Trimming pared 0 bases from V and 2 bases from J, leaving 14 bases between. The length of the CDR3 is 16 residues. Germline loops: CDR1 SEHNR, CDR2 FQNEAQ (reference sequence). CDR3 nucleotides: TGTGCCAGCAGCTTAGCGCAGGTGACTTATCCCTACGAGCAGTACTTC. This encodes CASSLAQVTYPYEQYF.

The chain carries TRBV7-9 and TRBJ1-1; D uncertain. The length of the CDR3 is 14 residues. V was trimmed by 3 bases and J by 2 bases, leaving 10 bases between them. Germline CDR1 reads SEHNR; CDR2 reads FQNEAQ (reference sequence). The CDR3 sequence is CASSFGAGNTEAFF. As DNA, the CDR3 is TGTGCCAGCAGCTTCGGAGCGGGAAACACTGAAGCTTTCTTT.

This clonotype was seen only a few times. The chain carries TRBV5-6 and TRBJ1-3; D is uncertain. Germline CDR1 and CDR2: SGHDT and YYEEEE. This CDR3 comprises 14 residues. V was shortened by 1 base and J by 2 bases, with 7 bases between the two germline ends. The CDR3 coding sequence is TGTGCCAGCAGCTTGAGGTTTCCTGGAAACACCATATATTTT. Translation gives CASSLRFPGNTIYF.

This clonotype turned up a few times. The V and J genes are TRBV12-3 or TRBV12-4 and TRBJ2-7; TRBD2 matches at 7 bases. This CDR3 is built from 15 residues. The trim removed 7 bases at V and 0 bases at J, leaving 9 bases unmatched. This chain's CDR3 is CASKPAGGSSYEQYF. CDR3 DNA sequence: TGTGCCAGCAAGCCCGCGGGCGGGAGCTCCTACGAGCAGTACTTC.

This clonotype has only a few counts. J is TRBJ1-4 and V is TRBV4-3; 8 bases align to TRBD1. V shed 4 bases and J 3 bases; nucleotides not matched to a gene: 4. The length of the CDR3 is 15 residues. The V gene's germline CDR1 is LGHNA and CDR2 YSLEER. CDR3 DNA: TGCGCCAGCAGCCTGATGACAGGGGCTAATGAAAAACTGTTTTTT. This codes for CASSLMTGANEKLFF.

This sequence joins TRBV12-3 or TRBV12-4 and TRBJ1-5; D remains unclear. The CDR3 loop spans 12 amino acids. Trimming removed 6 bases from V and 4 bases from J, with 7 bases in between. Written as DNA, the CDR3 is TGTGCCAGCAGCCGACGGAATCAGCCCCAGCATTTT. It translates to CASSRRNQPQHF.

This clonotype was seen a handful of times. This sequence joins TRBV15 and TRBJ2-1; D may be TRBD1 (5 bases). Trimming pared 3 bases from V and 8 bases from J, leaving 11 bases between. The CDR3 consists of 13 residues. The germline V gene encodes CDR1 LNHNV and CDR2 YYDKDF (reference sequence). The CDR3 loop reads CATSSKSRDEQFF. The CDR3 region has the DNA TGTGCCACCAGCAGCAAGAGCAGGGATGAGCAGTTCTTC.

This clonotype came up a few times. The rearrangement joins TRBV29-1 to TRBJ2-5; the D gene is possibly TRBD1 (6 bases). Trimming removed 7 bases at V and 3 bases at J, with 12 bases between. Germline V CDR1 and CDR2: SQVTM, ANQGSEA. This CDR3 contains 12 residues. The CDR3 sequence is CSGGTLEETQYF. In nucleotides, the CDR3 is TGCAGCGGAGGGACACTAGAAGAGACCCAGTACTTC.

The chain carries TRBV10-3 and TRBJ1-3; D might be TRBD1 (6 bases). Germline V CDR1 and CDR2: ENHRY, SYGVKD. V dropped 1 base and J dropped 3 bases, with 10 bases sitting between them. The CDR3 contains 15 residues. CDR3: CAISEFGTIGNTIYF. The CDR3, as DNA: TGTGCCATCAGTGAGTTCGGGACAATTGGAAACACCATATATTTT.

The chain uses TRBV18 and TRBJ2-6, with D perhaps matching TRBD1 or TRBD2 (5 bases each). The length of the CDR3 is 16 residues. Germline CDR1 KGHSH, CDR2 LQKENI. Trimming shortened V by 3 bases and J by 0 bases, and 9 bases separated the two germline ends. CDR3 residues: CASSPGVPSGANVLTF. The CDR3 DNA sequence: TGTGCCAGCTCACCGGGGGTACCCTCTGGGGCCAACGTCCTGACTTTC.

The chain is built from TRBV24-1 and TRBJ2-5; D unclear. Germline V gives CDR1 KGHDR, CDR2 SFDVKD. The V end lost 3 bases, the J end lost 5 bases, and 6 bases lay between the germline ends. The CDR3 extends over 12 amino acids. The CDR3 reads CATSDPQETQYF. CDR3 coding DNA: TGTGCCACCAGTGATCCTCAGGAGACCCAGTACTTC.